This T cell receptor beta chain emerged from a study of response to subunit inactivated influenza vaccine. The CDR3 has 12 residues. Germline CDR1 is SGHTA and CDR2 is FQGNSA. V lost 2 bases and J 11 bases, leaving 11 bases between the germline ends. TCRdb called the RT-PCR reads again in MiXCR, with one record for every CDR3 protein. The sample yields around 320,000 distinct CDR3 sequences, approximately 23% seen once. This clonotype was counted only a few times. The chain combines TRBV7-2 with TRBJ2-3, with a tentative D call TRBD2 (5 bases). The sample in question was PBMCs from blood, obtained approximately 20 months after vaccination. The sequence derives from a man between 50 and 70 years old who received an inactivated influenza vaccine. Written as DNA, the CDR3 is TGTGCCAGCAGCTTATACTCCGGGATGCAGTATTTT. Translation gives CASSLYSGMQYF.